A single sample is the source of the 27 T cell receptor beta chains below, sequenced in a study of cytomegalovirus exposure and HLA in healthy donors. Primers included in the PCR were 60 Vbeta and 13 Jbeta primers. Profiling relied on immunoSEQ multiplex PCR, and the TCRdb table lists in-frame clones only, not all of them. The sample shows roughly 120,000 clones, around 80% of them seen only once. The sequencing sample was made of PBMCs. The source of these receptors is a man aged 45-65 years in good health and CMV-seronegative.

V is TRBV20-1 and J is TRBJ1-4, with 7 bases lining up with TRBD1. V was pared by 5 bases and J by 15 bases, with 9 bases of the junction left unmatched. The CDR3 runs to 11 residues. The V gene's germline CDR1 is DFQATT and CDR2 SNEGSKA (reference sequence). The CDR3 coding sequence is TGCAGTGCTGGTCCCGGGGACAGCGTGTTTTTT. It encodes CSAGPGDSVFF.

The chain recombines TRBV15 with TRBJ2-7, with 7 nucleotides matching TRBD1. Germline V CDR1 and CDR2: LNHNV, YYDKDF (reference sequence). The V and J ends lost 9 bases and 6 bases, in that order; junction bases with no gene match: 11. The CDR3 has 13 residues. The CDR3 DNA reads as TGTGCCACGAGGCGACAGGGTAATTTCGAGCAGTACTTC. Translated, it gives CATRRQGNFEQYF.

This clone was seen just once. V usage is TRBV18 and J usage is TRBJ2-1; the match to TRBD2 covers 8 bases. The germline V gene has CDR1 KGHSH and CDR2 LQKENI. V shed 2 bases and J 6 bases; nucleotides not matched to a gene: 3. The length of the CDR3 is 14 residues. The CDR3 region has the DNA TGTGCCAGCTCACCAAATCGGGAGGGCAATGAGCAGTTCTTC. It is translated as CASSPNREGNEQFF.

This clone occurred a few times. The V call is TRBV4-3, the J call TRBJ2-5; 8 bases are a match to TRBD1. Germline CDR1 and CDR2: LGHNA and YSLEER. The CDR3 runs to 16 residues. V was clipped by 0 bases and J by 5 bases; unmatched bases: 8. DNA of the CDR3: TGCGCCAGCAGCCAAGAGCAAAGGACAGGGTGGGAGACCCAGTACTTC. Its protein is CASSQEQRTGWETQYF.

This clone was seen more than once but under ten times. The V call is TRBV5-6, the J call TRBJ1-1; D may be TRBD1 (6 bases). The CDR3 has 16 amino acids. The germline V and J ends were trimmed by 3 bases and 3 bases, with 18 bases remaining between them. CDR1 is SGHDT, CDR2 YYEEEE, per germline. DNA for the CDR3: TGTGCCAGCAGCTCGACAGGTAAATCAAGGGACACTGAAGCTTTCTTT. Protein: CASSSTGKSRDTEAFF. The whole variable domain, remainder taken from reference TRBV5-6 and TRBJ1-1, is DAGVTQSPTHLIKTRGQQVTLRCSPKSGHDTVSWYQQALGQGPQFIFQYYEEEERQRGNFPDRFSGHQFPNYSSELNVNALLLGDSALYLCASSSTGKSRDTEAFFGQGTRLTVV.

V and J are TRBV6-1 and TRBJ2-1; 8 bases map to TRBD2. V shed 4 bases, J shed 3 bases, and the junction held 8 bases outside the gene matches. CDR1 is MNHNS, CDR2 SASEGT, per germline. The CDR3 spans 16 residues. CDR3 sequence reads: CASSVGLRGGYNEQFF. The CDR3 DNA is TGTGCCAGCAGTGTCGGCCTCCGGGGGGGCTACAATGAGCAGTTCTTC.

This clone turned up a few times. The chain is built from TRBV5-1 and TRBJ2-7, with 7 bases aligning to TRBD2. Germline assignment: CDR1 SGHRS and CDR2 YFSETQ. This CDR3 spans 14 amino acids. After removal of 5 bases from V and 3 bases from J, the junction contained 8 bases not matched to a gene. Written as DNA, the CDR3 is TGCGCCAGCAGGGTCTGGGCTAGCGGCTACGAGCAGTACTTC. Translation: CASRVWASGYEQYF.

The V and J genes are TRBV27 and TRBJ2-3; D perhaps matches TRBD1 (5 bases). The germline CDR1 and CDR2 sequences are MNHEY and SMNVEV (reference sequence). V was clipped by 7 bases and J by 6 bases, with 11 bases between them. The CDR3 runs 12 residues. The CDR3 spells CASKGAGDTQYF. The CDR3 DNA reads as TGTGCCAGCAAAGGGGCCGGGGATACGCAGTATTTT.

As to this clone: One end of the junction varies from germline; a read error may be responsible. The rearrangement joins TRBV7-9 to TRBJ1-3; 8 bases are a match to TRBD1. Per germline, CDR1 SEHNR and CDR2 FQNEAQ (reference sequence). This CDR3 comprises 15 residues. The CDR3 coding sequence is TGTTCCAGCAGCACGACAGGGGAGGCTGGAAACACCATATATTTT. Translation gives CSSSTTGEAGNTIYF.

The CDR3 region is CASRAATFLGELFF. DNA of the CDR3: TGTGCCAGCAGAGCCGCGACTTTTCTCGGGGAGCTGTTTTTT. This chain connects TRBV28 to TRBJ2-2; no clear D. The ends were cut back, 6 bases at V and 7 bases at J, with 15 bases in the middle. This CDR3 comprises 14 residues. Per germline, CDR1 MDHEN and CDR2 SYDVKM.

About this clone: Germline and junction disagree at one end, which may indicate a read error. The J gene is TRBJ1-2, the V gene TRBV28; TRBD1 aligns across 10 bases. CDR1 is MDHEN, CDR2 SYDVKM, per germline. CDR3 length equals 14 residues. The CDR3 here is CASSYPGQGTGYPF. The CDR3 bases are TGTGCCAGCAGTTACCCGGGACAGGGGACAGGCTACCCCTTC.

The gene calls are TRBV30 and TRBJ2-5, with D unresolved. This CDR3 comprises 12 residues. Trimming took off 3 bases at V and 1 base at J, with 6 bases between the two ends. CDR1 and CDR2 (germline): GTSNPN, SVGIG (reference sequence). The CDR3 sequence: CAWSPTQETQYF. As DNA, the CDR3 is TGTGCCTGGAGCCCTACCCAAGAGACCCAGTACTTC.

The gene calls are TRBV15 and TRBJ2-5; weak D call: TRBD1 (7 bases). This CDR3 has 15 amino acids. V was cut by 5 bases and J by 4 bases, with 17 bases left in between. Looked up from germline, CDR1 is LNHNV and CDR2 is YYDKDF (reference sequence). The CDR3 sequence: CATSSKSQGGETQYF. As DNA, the CDR3 is TGTGCCACCAGCTCGAAATCCCAGGGGGGAGAGACCCAGTACTTC.

With regard to this clone: No DNA is shown, since the ends of the CDR3 on it are uncertain; the CDR3 is the one TCRdb lists. The V and J genes are TRBV7-2 and TRBJ1-4; the table's D call, TRBD1, has no DNA check behind it. Germline lookup yields CDR1 SGHTA and CDR2 FQGNSA. Termini included, the CDR3 measures 15 amino acids. The CDR3 loop is CASSGFFGPGEKLFF.

The rearrangement joins TRBV19 to TRBJ2-2; 8 bases agree with TRBD2. Germline assignment: CDR1 LNHDA and CDR2 SQIVND (reference sequence). Germline trimming cut 7 bases from V and 6 bases from J; bases unmatched to any gene: 7. The CDR3 contains 14 residues. CDR3 amino acids: CASTTSGYAGELFF. The DNA of the CDR3 is TGTGCCAGTACCACTAGCGGATATGCCGGGGAGCTGTTTTTT.

In this sample, this clone turned up once. J is TRBJ2-7 and V is TRBV1; the tabulated D call, TRBD2, remains unverified against the DNA. TRBV1 is a pseudogene locus. The CDR3 runs 16 residues. In DNA, the CDR3 is TGCACCAGCAGCCAGCCAGAGAGGGCCCCCTCCTACGAGCAGTACTTC. This translates into CTSSQPERAPSYEQYF.

J is TRBJ2-5 and V is TRBV19, with TRBD1 identical over 7 bases. The CDR3 has 14 amino acids. J gave up 4 bases and V 7 bases, and 9 bases lay outside the gene matches. Germline-derived CDR1 and CDR2 are LNHDA and SQIVND (reference sequence). CDR3 nucleotide sequence: TGTGCCAGTATAGACAGGGCGAACTCAGAGACCCAGTACTTC. Translated: CASIDRANSETQYF.

The chain uses TRBV14 and TRBJ2-7; D is unresolved. V dropped 0 bases and J dropped 0 bases, with 6 bases sitting between them. The CDR3 has 14 amino acids. Germline CDR1 and CDR2: SGHDN and FVKESK. The CDR3 sequence: CASSQDLSSYEQYF. DNA of the CDR3: TGTGCCAGCAGCCAAGATCTTAGCTCCTACGAGCAGTACTTC. The variable domain in full, completed from reference TRBV14 and TRBJ2-7, reads EAGVTQFPSHSVIEKGQTVTLRCDPISGHDNLYWYRRVMGKEIKFLLHFVKESKQDESGMPNNRFLAERTGGTYSTLKVQPAELEDSGVYFCASSQDLSSYEQYFGPGTRLTVT.

The chain joins TRBV7-2 to TRBJ2-3, with TRBD2 matching over 9 bases. CDR1 is SGHTA, CDR2 FQGNSA, per germline. V was pared by 0 bases and J by 2 bases, with 9 bases of the junction left unmatched. This CDR3 contains 18 residues. CDR3 sequence reads: CASSLASRGGGATDTQYF. DNA of the CDR3: TGTGCCAGCAGCTTAGCGTCGCGGGGCGGGGGGGCCACAGATACGCAGTATTTT.

In this sample, this clone turned up a few times. CDR3 nucleotides: TGTGCCAGCCGCCGGTCTCAAAACATTCAGTACTTC. Translated: CASRRSQNIQYF. The V and J genes are TRBV18 and TRBJ2-4; D is unclear. V lost 8 bases to trimming and J lost 5 bases, with 10 bases between them. Germline V gives CDR1 KGHSH, CDR2 LQKENI. The CDR3 spans 12 residues.

The chain recombines TRBV29-1 with TRBJ1-1; the D gene is possibly TRBD1 (6 bases). The CDR3 consists of 14 residues. Looked up from germline, CDR1 is SQVTM and CDR2 is ANQGSEA. V was pared by 7 bases and J by 1 base, with 16 bases between. CDR3 region: CSGAAGAGNTEAFF. The CDR3 region has the DNA TGCAGCGGGGCTGCAGGGGCCGGGAACACTGAAGCTTTCTTT.

The chain links TRBV30 to TRBJ1-3, with 9 bases aligning to TRBD1. The CDR3 contains 20 residues. J was trimmed by 3 bases and V by 2 bases; bases with no gene match: 20. Looked up from germline, CDR1 is GTSNPN and CDR2 is SVGIG (reference sequence). Here the CDR3 DNA reads TGTGCCTGGAGTCATCCGGGACAGGGACCTGGCCCGAGGGGTGGAAACACCATATATTTT. As protein: CAWSHPGQGPGPRGGNTIYF.

The V gene is TRBV28, the J gene TRBJ1-1; a possible D gene is TRBD1 (6 bases). V was shortened by 11 bases and J by 3 bases, with 25 bases between the two germline ends. There are 16 residues in the CDR3. Looked up from germline, CDR1 is MDHEN and CDR2 is SYDVKM. The CDR3 DNA follows: TGTGCCCGCATCAAAGGGCAGGGGCGGGTATACACTGAAGCTTTCTTT. Protein product: CARIKGQGRVYTEAFF.

V is TRBV9 and J is TRBJ2-1, with TRBD1 as a possible D gene (6 bases). V lost 1 base to trimming and J lost 7 bases, with 6 bases between them. The CDR3 extends over 12 amino acids. The germline CDR1 and CDR2 sequences are SGDLS and YYNGEE. CDR3 DNA sequence: TGTGCCAGCAGCGTACAGGGGAATGAGCAGTTCTTC. Translating gives CASSVQGNEQFF.

This clone was seen only once. Mismatch with germline at one junction end may stem from a read error. V and J are TRBV30 and TRBJ2-7; 10 bases fit TRBD1. This CDR3 has 12 residues. Germline loops: CDR1 GTSNPN, CDR2 SVGIG (reference sequence). The CDR3, as DNA: TGTGCCTGGAGTCGGAGACAGGGGGCAGGTCACTTC. Translated: CAWSRRQGAGHF. Variable domain in full (rest from reference TRBV30 and TRBJ2-7): SQTIHQWPATLVQPVGSPLSLECTVEGTSNPNLYWYRQAAGRGLQLLFYSVGIGQISSEVPQNLSASRPQDRQFILSSKKLLLSDSGFYLCAWSRRQGAGHFGPGTRLTVT.

Regarding this clone: Distinct nucleotide sequences in the sample also encode this CDR3. V usage is TRBV4-3 and J usage is TRBJ2-7; D may be TRBD1 (6 bases). Germline V CDR1 and CDR2: LGHNA, YSLEER. V lost 1 base and J lost 12, with 19 bases in between. The CDR3 consists of 14 residues. The CDR3 DNA follows: TGCGCCAGCAGCCAAGGGAGTATGAGGGGGAAGCTGTACTTC. Its translation: CASSQGSMRGKLYF.

The J gene is TRBJ2-7, the V gene TRBV29-1; no reliable D call. V was cut by 4 bases and J by 2 bases, with 12 bases left in between. The germline gives CDR1 SQVTM, CDR2 ANQGSEA. The CDR3 covers 13 residues. This CDR3 is CSVGRQGPYEQYF. The CDR3 DNA follows: TGCAGCGTTGGGCGGCAAGGCCCCTACGAGCAGTACTTC.